This TCR beta chain appears in the sequencing data of a study of T cell changes during pregnancy in multiple sclerosis. Clones were sequenced by immunoSEQ multiplex PCR, and TCRdb holds only the in-frame ones, with some missing. The table shows approximately 90,000 clones, with about 91% occurring only once. V lost 2 bases to trimming and J lost 0 bases, with 7 bases between them. Per germline, CDR1 SGHTS and CDR2 YDEGEE. This CDR3 region has 14 residues. The sample here was peripheral blood, taken before pregnancy. This clonotype originated in a female donor with multiple sclerosis, enrolled in a pregnancy study. V and J are TRBV5-8 and TRBJ2-3; no clear D. The CDR3 DNA is TGTGCCAGCAGCTTATCAGGCAGCACAGATACGCAGTATTTT. The encoded protein is CASSLSGSTDTQYF. Using reference TRBV5-8 and TRBJ2-3 for the parts outside the CDR3, the full variable domain is EAGVTQSPTHLIKTRGQQATLRCSPISGHTSVYWYQQALGLGLQFLLWYDEGEERNRGNFPPRFSGRQFPNYSSELNVNALELEDSALYLCASSLSGSTDTQYFGPGTRLTVL.